This T cell receptor (beta chain) was obtained from a study of cytotoxic CD8 clonotypes in ibrutinib-treated CLL. Study overall: Timing of response sample collection was a median roughly twelve months after treatment start, with a range of 6 to 36.

The study's findings and limits: Few clonotypes were public, and these shrank or held steady under treatment. Clonality (at baseline) was higher than in age-matched healthy donors and tracked circulating CD8+ T-cell counts.

PBMCs were cryopreserved, and 1.5 to 2 micrograms of genomic DNA from them went into TCR beta libraries. The data were produced by immunoSEQ multiplex PCR, yet TCRdb's version contains in-frame clones alone and is incomplete. The sample records thousands of clones, approximately 60% being singletons. As concerns this clone: Its specificity is not known.

The sequence came from a human donor with chronic lymphocytic leukemia. Sequencing used PBMCs, obtained before ibrutinib treatment.

In DNA, the CDR3 is TGTGCCTGGAGAGTCGTAGGCGCAGCAACCTCTGGAAACACCATATATTTT. Translating it yields CAWRVVGAATSGNTIYF. The rearrangement joins TRBV30 to TRBJ1-3; no reliable D call. Germline CDR1 GTSNPN, CDR2 SVGIG (reference sequence). This CDR3 is built from 17 residues. The V end was cut by 3 bases, the J end by 0 bases, with 18 bases between.